This TCR beta chain was sequenced for a study of somatic mutations in cytotoxic T cells in rheumatoid arthritis. At the level of the study: An approximately 29 ml EDTA sample of patient blood was drawn right after diagnosis, before any treatment.

Profiling relied on immunoSEQ multiplex PCR, and the TCRdb table lists in-frame clones only, not all of them. Of roughly 15,000 clones listed, around 80% are singletons. This clone was observed once. The antigen is unknown. Study results and limitations: Some patients, about an eighth of the roughly 65, had a largest CD8+ clone that exceeded 20% of CD8+ cells.

The sequenced sample consisted of CD8+ T cells sorted from blood. The sequence was obtained from an adult with rheumatoid arthritis.

CDR3 in DNA: TGTGCCAGCAGTAAAACCCGGGGGGCCCCCTACAATGAGCAGTTCTTC. Translating it yields CASSKTRGAPYNEQFF. J is TRBJ2-1 and V is TRBV27; weak D call: TRBD2 (7 bases). Germline V gene sequence: CDR1 MNHEY, CDR2 SMNVEV (reference sequence). The CDR3 sequence is 16 residues long. V lost 5 bases and J lost 2, with 16 bases in between.